One sample yielded the 15 T cell receptor beta chains listed below, sequenced in a study of shared clonotypes between healthy human individuals. Repertoires were generated with immunoSEQ multiplex PCR, while TCRdb's copy carries only in-frame clones and drops some. Among over a million clones listed, around 95% were seen once. Sequenced sample: naive CD4+ T cells sorted from blood. The sample's subset: CD45RA+ positively selected. Receptors were obtained from a man aged 30-40 years in good health.

The chain couples TRBV2 to TRBJ2-1, with 7 bases lining up with TRBD1. In germline, CDR1 is SNHLY, CDR2 FYNNEI. This CDR3 is built from 16 residues. Losses at the gene ends were 6 bases for V and 4 bases for J; bases not matched to a gene: 12. Here the CDR3 DNA reads TGTGCCAGCAGGTTTAGAGGGGGCCTGTTTTACAATGAGCAGTTCTTC. As protein: CASRFRGGLFYNEQFF.

As regards this clone: Distinct nucleotide sequences in the sample also encode this CDR3. This sequence joins TRBV7-3 and TRBJ2-1; D gene uncertain. This CDR3 is 13 amino acids long. Trimming removed 1 base at V and 5 bases at J, with 6 bases between. The germline CDR1 and CDR2 sequences are SGHTA and FQGTGA. The CDR3 spells CASSLNRDNEQFF. In DNA, the CDR3 is TGTGCCAGCAGCTTAAATAGGGACAATGAGCAGTTCTTC.

This rearrangement joins TRBV27 to TRBJ2-7, with D possibly TRBD2 on 6 matching bases. Between the trimmed V and J ends, which lost 6 bases and 4 bases, there was a span of 10 bases. Germline values: CDR1 MNHEY, CDR2 SMNVEV (reference sequence). This CDR3 spans 12 amino acids. The CDR3 DNA reads as TGTGCCAGCAGGGGGAGGATTTACGAGCAGTACTTC. It specifies CASRGRIYEQYF.

With regard to this clone: The sample holds other DNA sequences that translate to the same CDR3. The CDR3 reads CASSVGLAGTDTQYF. In DNA, the CDR3 is TGTGCCAGCAGCGTAGGACTAGCTGGCACAGATACGCAGTATTTT. V is TRBV9 and J is TRBJ2-3; 7 positions match TRBD2. V lost 0 bases, J lost 1 base, and 2 bases stayed unmatched. CDR3 length equals 15 residues. The germline V gene has CDR1 SGDLS and CDR2 YYNGEE.

The gene calls are TRBV5-1 and TRBJ2-7; no firm D call. Germline V lookup: CDR1 SGHRS, CDR2 YFSETQ. V was trimmed by 0 bases and J by 3 bases, leaving 7 bases between them. The CDR3 has 13 amino acids. The CDR3 loop is CASSLGSDYEQYF. In DNA, the CDR3 is TGCGCCAGCAGCTTGGGCTCTGACTACGAGCAGTACTTC.

This chain links TRBV27 with TRBJ2-1; D is tentatively TRBD1 or TRBD2 (5 bases each). The germline CDR1 and CDR2 sequences are MNHEY and SMNVEV (reference sequence). CDR3 length: 16 amino acids. With 6 bases removed from V and 1 base from J, the gap between germline ends came to 16 bases. The CDR3 here is CASRPWGSPSYNEQFF. The CDR3 DNA sequence: TGTGCCAGCAGACCTTGGGGGAGCCCTTCCTACAATGAGCAGTTCTTC.

CDR3 in DNA: TGTGCCAGCGGCCCCTTTGGGAAACAGCAAGAGACCCAGTACTTC. Translation gives CASGPFGKQQETQYF. The chain has TRBV5-4 and TRBJ2-5; D gene ambiguous. The CDR3 is 15 residues long. Germline-derived CDR1 and CDR2 are SGHNT and YYREEE (reference sequence). V gave up 7 bases and J gave up 2 bases, with 18 bases separating them.

The genes are TRBV28 and TRBJ2-6; unclear D gene. The germline V gene has CDR1 MDHEN and CDR2 SYDVKM. The germline V and J ends were trimmed by 8 bases and 4 bases, with 12 bases remaining between them. The CDR3 contains 14 residues. CDR3 nucleotides: TGTGCCAGCCTTACGAGAACCGGGGCCAACGTCCTGACTTTC. Amino acid sequence: CASLTRTGANVLTF.

This clone is a singleton in its sample. CDR3 sequence (DNA): TGTGCCACCAGCAGAGATAGGGGTTCGGATACGCAGTATTTT. It specifies CATSRDRGSDTQYF. This chain connects TRBV15 to TRBJ2-3, with D perhaps matching TRBD1 (5 bases). Germline values: CDR1 LNHNV, CDR2 YYDKDF (reference sequence). The CDR3 is made up of 14 amino acids. Trimming pared 0 bases from V and 6 bases from J, leaving 10 bases between.

This rearrangement joins TRBV9 to TRBJ2-6; no definite D call. Germline loops: CDR1 SGDLS, CDR2 YYNGEE. This CDR3 spans 18 amino acids. Trimming removed 0 bases from V and 4 bases from J, with 17 bases in between. Written as DNA, the CDR3 is TGTGCCAGCAGCGTAGACGCGGCCACCAGCGCCGGGGCCAACGTCCTGACTTTC. Translation gives CASSVDAATSAGANVLTF.

This clone showed up just once. This rearrangement joins TRBV6-1 to TRBJ2-1; TRBD2 agrees at 9 bases. V shed 5 bases and J 8 bases; nucleotides not matched to a gene: 7. The CDR3 is made up of 14 amino acids. The germline V gene has CDR1 MNHNS and CDR2 SASEGT. This CDR3 reads CASSTRTSVHEQFF. In DNA, the CDR3 is TGTGCCAGCAGTACCCGGACTAGCGTACATGAGCAGTTCTTC.

Concerning this clone: Other DNA sequences of this sample code for an identical CDR3. The chain recombines TRBV5-1 with TRBJ1-1; D is ambiguous. CDR3 length: 12 amino acids. V lost 4 bases and J lost 5, with 9 bases in between. Germline V lookup: CDR1 SGHRS, CDR2 YFSETQ. In DNA, the CDR3 is TGCGCCAGCAGCCCCGGGTTGACTGAAGCTTTCTTT. As protein: CASSPGLTEAFF.

This sequence joins TRBV29-1 and TRBJ2-2; D unresolved. The CDR3 loop spans 15 amino acids. Germline assignment: CDR1 SQVTM and CDR2 ANQGSEA. V gave up 4 bases and J gave up 0 bases, with 12 bases separating them. The CDR3 bases are TGCAGCGTTGCGAAACTAAAAGCGAACACCGGGGAGCTGTTTTTT. Translating gives CSVAKLKANTGELFF.

The chain joins TRBV29-1 to TRBJ2-2; 9 bases are a match to TRBD1. Germline CDR1 and CDR2: SQVTM and ANQGSEA. CDR3 length: 14 residues. V gave up 6 bases and J gave up 1 base; unmatched junction bases: 3. CDR3 residues: CSVADRGNTGELFF. CDR3 in DNA: TGCAGCGTCGCGGACAGGGGGAACACCGGGGAGCTGTTTTTT.

The chain uses TRBV5-4 and TRBJ2-7; TRBD1 is a possible D gene (5 bases). Germline CDR1 reads SGHNT; CDR2 reads YYREEE (reference sequence). CDR3 length: 16 amino acids. V lost 4 bases and J lost 5, with 22 bases in between. The CDR3 DNA reads TGTGCCAGCAGCCCGGTAGTAGGGCAGGGCGTCCACGAGCAGTACTTC. Translated, it gives CASSPVVGQGVHEQYF.